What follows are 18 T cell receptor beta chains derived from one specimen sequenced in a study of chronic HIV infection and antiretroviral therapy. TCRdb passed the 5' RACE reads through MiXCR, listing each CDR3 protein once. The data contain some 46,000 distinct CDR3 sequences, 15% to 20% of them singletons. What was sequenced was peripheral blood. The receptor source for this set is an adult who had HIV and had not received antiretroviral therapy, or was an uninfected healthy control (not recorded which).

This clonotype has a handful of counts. The CDR3 loop reads CSALTSGAAGELFF. Here the CDR3 DNA reads TGCAGTGCTTTGACTAGCGGAGCCGCCGGGGAGCTGTTTTTT. This chain links TRBV20-1 with TRBJ2-2; the match to TRBD2 covers 9 bases. The CDR3 is 14 amino acids. CDR1 is DFQATT, CDR2 SNEGSKA, per germline (reference sequence). With V trimmed by 5 bases and J by 6 bases, 7 bases remained unmatched.

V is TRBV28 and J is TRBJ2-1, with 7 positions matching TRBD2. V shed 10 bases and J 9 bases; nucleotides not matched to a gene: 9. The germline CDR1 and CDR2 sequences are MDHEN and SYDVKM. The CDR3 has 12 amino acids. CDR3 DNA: TGTGCCACCCTGGGGGGGTCGGGTGAGCAGTTCTTC. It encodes CATLGGSGEQFF.

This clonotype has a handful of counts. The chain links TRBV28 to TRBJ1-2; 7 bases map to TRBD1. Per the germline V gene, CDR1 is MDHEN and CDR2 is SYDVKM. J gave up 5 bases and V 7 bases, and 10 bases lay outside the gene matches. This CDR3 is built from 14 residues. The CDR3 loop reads CASIREGQRYGYTF. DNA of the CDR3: TGTGCCAGCATCCGCGAGGGACAGAGGTATGGCTACACCTTC.

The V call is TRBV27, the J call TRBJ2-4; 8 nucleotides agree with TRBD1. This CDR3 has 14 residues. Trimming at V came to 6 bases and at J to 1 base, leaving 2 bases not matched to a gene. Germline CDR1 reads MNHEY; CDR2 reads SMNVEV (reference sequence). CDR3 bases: TGTGCCAGCAGCCGACAGGGGGCCAAAAACATTCAGTACTTC. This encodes CASSRQGAKNIQYF.

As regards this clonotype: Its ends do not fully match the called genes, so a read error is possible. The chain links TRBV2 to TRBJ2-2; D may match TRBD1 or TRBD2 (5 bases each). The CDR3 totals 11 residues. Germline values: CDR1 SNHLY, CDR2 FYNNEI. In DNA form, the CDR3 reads TGCGCCTCATTCCGGGACCAAGAGCTGTTTTTT. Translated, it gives CASFRDQELFF.

The chain's CDR3 is CSVSFEQETQYF. The CDR3 bases are TGCAGCGTAAGTTTCGAACAAGAGACCCAGTACTTC. The V and J genes are TRBV29-1 and TRBJ2-5; D ambiguous. In germline, CDR1 is SQVTM, CDR2 ANQGSEA. V lost 6 bases and J lost 2, with 10 bases in between. The CDR3 runs 12 residues.

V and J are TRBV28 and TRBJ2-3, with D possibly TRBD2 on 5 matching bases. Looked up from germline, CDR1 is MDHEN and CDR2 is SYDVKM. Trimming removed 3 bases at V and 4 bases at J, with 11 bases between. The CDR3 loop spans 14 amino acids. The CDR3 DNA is TGTGCCAGCAGTTTGAGGGAAGGACCAGATACGCAGTATTTT. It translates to CASSLREGPDTQYF.

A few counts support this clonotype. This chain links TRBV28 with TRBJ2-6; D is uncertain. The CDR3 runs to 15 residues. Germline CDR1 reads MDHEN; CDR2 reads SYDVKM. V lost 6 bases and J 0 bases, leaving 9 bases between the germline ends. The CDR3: CASSLGNSGANVLTF. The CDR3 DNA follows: TGTGCCAGCAGCCTAGGCAACTCTGGGGCCAACGTCCTGACTTTC.

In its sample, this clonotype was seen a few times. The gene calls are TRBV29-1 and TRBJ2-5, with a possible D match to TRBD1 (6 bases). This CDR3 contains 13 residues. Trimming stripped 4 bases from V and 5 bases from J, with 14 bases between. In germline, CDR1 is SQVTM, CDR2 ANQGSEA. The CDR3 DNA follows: TGCAGCGTTGGCAGACAGGCTGACGAGACCCAGTACTTC. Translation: CSVGRQADETQYF.

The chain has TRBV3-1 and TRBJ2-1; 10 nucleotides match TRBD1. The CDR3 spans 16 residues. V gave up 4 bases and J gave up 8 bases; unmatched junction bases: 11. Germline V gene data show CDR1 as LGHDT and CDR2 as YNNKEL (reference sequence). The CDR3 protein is CASSPLGGTGVDEQFF. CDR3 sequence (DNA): TGTGCCAGCAGCCCCCTTGGCGGGACAGGGGTGGATGAGCAGTTCTTC.

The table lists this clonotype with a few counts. The CDR3 nucleotides are TGTGCCAGCAGCCCCGATCGCTGGGACACATCGAACACCGGGGAGCTGTTTTTT. Translation gives CASSPDRWDTSNTGELFF. V gene TRBV11-2 combines with J gene TRBJ2-2; D perhaps matches TRBD1 (6 bases). CDR3 length: 18 amino acids. Germline lookup yields CDR1 SGHAT and CDR2 FQNNGV. The V end lost 5 bases, the J end lost 0 bases, and 19 bases lay between the germline ends.

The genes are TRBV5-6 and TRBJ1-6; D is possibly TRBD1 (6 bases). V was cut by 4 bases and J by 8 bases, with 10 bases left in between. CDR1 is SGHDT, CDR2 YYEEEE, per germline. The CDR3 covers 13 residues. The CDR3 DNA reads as TGTGCCAGCAGCCGACAGGACTATTCACCCCTCCACTTT. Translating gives CASSRQDYSPLHF.

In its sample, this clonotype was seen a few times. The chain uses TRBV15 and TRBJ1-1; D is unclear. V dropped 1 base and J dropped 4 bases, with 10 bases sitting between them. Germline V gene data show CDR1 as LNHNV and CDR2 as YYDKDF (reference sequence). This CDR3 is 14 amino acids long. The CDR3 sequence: CATSRALGSTEAFF. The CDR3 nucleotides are TGTGCCACCAGCAGAGCGCTTGGTAGCACTGAAGCTTTCTTT.

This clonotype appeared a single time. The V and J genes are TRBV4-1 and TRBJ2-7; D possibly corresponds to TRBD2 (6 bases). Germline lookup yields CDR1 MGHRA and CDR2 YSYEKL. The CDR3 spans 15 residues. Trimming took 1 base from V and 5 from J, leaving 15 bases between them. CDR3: CASSQGSGDRHEQYF. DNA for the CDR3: TGCGCCAGCAGCCAAGGATCGGGGGATCGCCACGAGCAGTACTTC.

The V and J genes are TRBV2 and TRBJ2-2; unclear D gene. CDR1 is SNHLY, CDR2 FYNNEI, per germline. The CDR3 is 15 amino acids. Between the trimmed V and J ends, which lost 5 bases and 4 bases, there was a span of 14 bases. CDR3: CASSPREVGTGELFF. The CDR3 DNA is TGTGCCAGCAGTCCCCGTGAAGTCGGCACCGGGGAGCTGTTTTTT.

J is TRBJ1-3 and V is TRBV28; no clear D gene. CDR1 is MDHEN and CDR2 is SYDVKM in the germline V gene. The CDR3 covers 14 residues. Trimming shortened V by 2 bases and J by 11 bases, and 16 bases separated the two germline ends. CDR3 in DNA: TGTGCCAGCAGTTTAAGGTCAGCGGGAGGACCCATATATTTT. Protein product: CASSLRSAGGPIYF.

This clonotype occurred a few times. The CDR3 loop is CASSLGGSYNSPLHF. For the CDR3, the DNA is TGTGCCAGCAGTTTGGGGGGCTCCTATAATTCACCCCTCCACTTT. This chain connects TRBV28 to TRBJ1-6; D perhaps matches TRBD1 (5 bases). V lost 3 bases, J lost 0 bases, and 6 bases lay in between. The germline V gene has CDR1 MDHEN and CDR2 SYDVKM. The CDR3 is made up of 15 amino acids.

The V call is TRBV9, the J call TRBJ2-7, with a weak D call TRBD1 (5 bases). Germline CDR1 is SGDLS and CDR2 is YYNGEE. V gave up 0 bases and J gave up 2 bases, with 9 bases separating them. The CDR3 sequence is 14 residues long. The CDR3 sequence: CASSVGWTTYEQYF. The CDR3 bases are TGTGCCAGCAGCGTAGGTTGGACAACCTACGAGCAGTACTTC.